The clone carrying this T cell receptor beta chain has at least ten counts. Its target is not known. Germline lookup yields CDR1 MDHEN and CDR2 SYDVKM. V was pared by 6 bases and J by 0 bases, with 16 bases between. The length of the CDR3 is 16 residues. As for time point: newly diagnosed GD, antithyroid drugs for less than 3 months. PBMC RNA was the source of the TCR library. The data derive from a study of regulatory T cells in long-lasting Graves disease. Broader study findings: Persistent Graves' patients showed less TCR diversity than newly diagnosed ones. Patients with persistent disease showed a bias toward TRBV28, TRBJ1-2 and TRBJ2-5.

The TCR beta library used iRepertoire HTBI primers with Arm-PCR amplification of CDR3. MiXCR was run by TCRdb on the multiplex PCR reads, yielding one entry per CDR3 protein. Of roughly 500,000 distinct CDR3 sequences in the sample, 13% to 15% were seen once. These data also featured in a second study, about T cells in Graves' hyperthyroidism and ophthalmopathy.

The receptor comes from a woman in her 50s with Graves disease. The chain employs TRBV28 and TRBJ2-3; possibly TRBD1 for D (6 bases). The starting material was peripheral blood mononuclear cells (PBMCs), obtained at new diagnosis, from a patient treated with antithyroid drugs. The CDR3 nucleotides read TGTGCCAGCAGAACGACAGGAATCCAAAGCACAGATACGCAGTATTTT. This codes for CASRTTGIQSTDTQYF.